Below, 27 T cell receptor beta chains from the same sample are listed, as sequenced in a study of blood T cells in healthy people across ages. The second PCR ran about 6 to 12 cycles with a sample-barcoded 5' primer and J-beta primers. TCRdb re-derived calls from the 5' RACE reads in MiXCR, one entry per CDR3 protein. This table has about 1,500,000 distinct CDR3 sequences, about 40% appearing once. Sequenced: blood. These receptors were obtained from a woman younger than 35 in good health.

This clonotype was seen ten or more times. The rearrangement joins TRBV20-1 to TRBJ2-3; weak D call: TRBD2 (6 bases). CDR1 is DFQATT, CDR2 SNEGSKA, per germline (reference sequence). The CDR3 extends over 12 amino acids. V dropped 5 bases and J dropped 5 bases, with 11 bases sitting between them. The CDR3 coding sequence is TGCAGTGCTTCGCGGGGCGGAGATACGCAGTATTTT. This encodes CSASRGGDTQYF.

This clonotype came up a few times. The V and J genes are TRBV5-1 and TRBJ2-3; 7 positions match TRBD1. The germline CDR1 and CDR2 sequences are SGHRS and YFSETQ. The CDR3 is 15 amino acids. V trimming: 0 bases; J trimming: 6 bases; junction bases outside the gene matches: 7. The CDR3 protein is CASSLGGGSRDTQYF. Here the CDR3 DNA reads TGCGCCAGCAGCTTGGGAGGGGGCTCAAGGGATACGCAGTATTTT.

The chain joins TRBV7-9 to TRBJ2-5, with a tentative D call TRBD2 (7 bases). V was pared by 5 bases and J by 1 base, with 14 bases between. The CDR3 has 15 residues. Germline CDR1 is SEHNR and CDR2 is FQNEAQ (reference sequence). Here the CDR3 DNA reads TGTGCCAGCAGCGCCCGGGGGGCCCTCCAAGAGACCCAGTACTTC. This translates into CASSARGALQETQYF.

The CDR3 DNA follows: TGTGCCAGCAGTTCCGTGCGGCAGGGTCCGGGACGGCCCCAGCATTTT. Its translation is CASSSVRQGPGRPQHF. The chain is built from TRBV28 and TRBJ1-5; perhaps TRBD1 as D (5 bases). The CDR3 is made up of 16 amino acids. V was shortened by 4 bases and J by 9 bases, with 22 bases between the two germline ends. CDR1 and CDR2 from the germline V gene are MDHEN and SYDVKM. Full variable domain (rest looked up from reference TRBV28 and TRBJ1-5): DVKVTQSSRYLVKRTGEKVFLECVQDMDHENMFWYRQDPGLGLRLIYFSYDVKMKEKGDIPEGYSVSREKKERFSLILESASTNQTSMYLCASSSVRQGPGRPQHFGDGTRLSIL.

This chain uses TRBV7-2 with TRBJ1-2; the D is unclear. The CDR3 covers 13 residues. Germline V gene sequence: CDR1 SGHTA, CDR2 FQGNSA. Trimming stripped 7 bases from V and 5 bases from J, with 14 bases between. The CDR3 protein is CASTPWAEYGYTF. CDR3 in DNA: TGTGCCAGCACCCCCTGGGCAGAGTATGGCTACACCTTC. The full variable domain, in which reference TRBV7-2 and TRBJ1-2 provide the parts outside the CDR3, is GAGVSQSPSNKVTEKGKDVELRCDPISGHTALYWYRQSLGQGLEFLIYFQGNSAPDKSGLPSDRFSAERTGGSVSTLTIQRTQQEDSAVYLCASTPWAEYGYTFGSGTRLTVV.

This clonotype was seen a few times. This chain joins TRBV14 and TRBJ2-1; D gene unclear. The CDR3 extends over 17 amino acids. Germline CDR1 is SGHDN and CDR2 is FVKESK. V was cut by 0 bases and J by 4 bases, with 16 bases left in between. CDR3 in DNA: TGTGCCAGCAGCCAAGATCGGCCCGAGGCCTCTTACAATGAGCAGTTCTTC. Amino acids: CASSQDRPEASYNEQFF.

The table lists this clonotype with a few counts. The gene calls are TRBV2 and TRBJ2-5, with 10 bases identical to TRBD2. The CDR3 has 16 residues. Germline V gene sequence: CDR1 SNHLY, CDR2 FYNNEI. Trimming removed 7 bases from V and 1 base from J; junction bases left unmatched: 9. Written as DNA, the CDR3 is TGTGCCAGCATTTATACCGAGCGGGAGGGCCAAGAGACCCAGTACTTC. Translation: CASIYTEREGQETQYF.

The chain combines TRBV7-9 with TRBJ2-2; weak D call: TRBD1 (6 bases). Trimming stripped 8 bases from V and 2 bases from J, with 15 bases between. Germline values: CDR1 SEHNR, CDR2 FQNEAQ (reference sequence). The CDR3 has 15 amino acids. CDR3 nucleotide sequence: TGTGCCAGCGGCAGGTGGACAGATAACACCGGGGAGCTGTTTTTT. As protein: CASGRWTDNTGELFF. The entire variable domain, with the rest obtained from reference TRBV7-9 and TRBJ2-2, is as follows: DTGVSQNPRHKITKRGQNVTFRCDPISEHNRLYWYRQTLGQGPEFLTYFQNEAQLEKSRLLSDRFSAERPKGSFSTLEIQRTEQGDSAMYLCASGRWTDNTGELFFGEGSRLTVL.

In this sample, this clonotype turned up a few times. This chain links TRBV29-1 with TRBJ2-3; D gene uncertain. Germline V gene sequence: CDR1 SQVTM, CDR2 ANQGSEA. Between the trimmed V and J ends, which lost 0 bases and 3 bases, there was a span of 7 bases. CDR3 size: 13 residues. The CDR3 coding sequence is TGCAGCGTTGAAGATTTTTCGACAGATACGCAGTATTTT. Translated, it gives CSVEDFSTDTQYF.

The chain recombines TRBV9 with TRBJ2-7, with TRBD2 matching 7 bases. V shed 0 bases, J shed 6 bases, and the junction held 12 bases outside the gene matches. Germline lookup yields CDR1 SGDLS and CDR2 YYNGEE. This CDR3 comprises 16 residues. CDR3 nucleotides: TGTGCCAGCAGCGTAGTCGATGGGGGGGTCGAACGCGAGCAGTACTTC. Protein: CASSVVDGGVEREQYF.

This chain joins TRBV5-1 and TRBJ2-5; D might be TRBD2 (5 bases). Germline V gene lookup returns CDR1 SGHRS and CDR2 YFSETQ. Trimming removed 0 bases from V and 4 bases from J, with 16 bases in between. The CDR3 runs to 16 residues. The CDR3 loop is CASSLGFEGFGETQYF. The CDR3 nucleotides read TGCGCCAGCAGCTTGGGTTTCGAGGGTTTCGGAGAGACCCAGTACTTC.

This chain links TRBV2 with TRBJ1-2, with 8 positions matching TRBD1. This CDR3 contains 15 residues. Germline V gene lookup returns CDR1 SNHLY and CDR2 FYNNEI. With V trimmed by 5 bases and J by 6 bases, 11 bases remained unmatched. The CDR3 sequence is CASSNRGAHQNGYTF. The CDR3 coding sequence is TGTGCCAGCAGTAACAGGGGGGCACATCAAAATGGCTACACCTTC.

The V and J genes are TRBV6-5 and TRBJ2-5; 11 bases are shared with TRBD2. The DNA matches TRBJ2-7 better at its end, which makes the J call doubtful. The CDR3 totals 15 residues. Germline lookup yields CDR1 MNHEY and CDR2 SVGAGI. CDR3 sequence: CASSYARLAGNEQYF. The CDR3 bases are TGTGCCAGCAGTTACGCAAGACTAGCGGGAAACGAGCAGTACTTC.

The chain uses TRBV2 and TRBJ2-7, with 14 nucleotides matching TRBD2. Germline-derived CDR1 and CDR2 are SNHLY and FYNNEI. V was pared by 4 bases and J by 5 bases, with 16 bases of the junction left unmatched. The CDR3 spans 19 residues. The CDR3 DNA reads TGTGCCAGCAGTGCTGATATCGGGACTAGCGGGAGTCTGGTCGACGAGCAGTACTTC. This translates into CASSADIGTSGSLVDEQYF.

This chain links TRBV20-1 with TRBJ1-2; D call uncertain. The CDR3 has 15 amino acids. Trimming removed 5 bases at V and 6 bases at J, with 22 bases between. CDR1 and CDR2 from the germline V gene are DFQATT and SNEGSKA (reference sequence). The CDR3 DNA follows: TGCAGTGCTCCGGGAGACTGGAGTGGCGCGGATGGCTACACCTTC. Translation: CSAPGDWSGADGYTF.

Notes on this clonotype: At one end, the junction sequence differs from germline, possibly due to a read error. The V gene is TRBV12-3 or TRBV12-4, the J gene TRBJ2-1; a possible D gene is TRBD2 (6 bases). This CDR3 has 14 amino acids. Here the CDR3 reads CAGSISGQDNEQFF. In DNA form, the CDR3 reads TGTGCCGGCAGTATTAGCGGCCAGGACAATGAGCAGTTCTTC.

A few counts support this clonotype. This chain joins TRBV7-9 and TRBJ1-1, with D perhaps matching TRBD1 (5 bases). This CDR3 comprises 16 residues. Trimming removed 5 bases at V and 0 bases at J, with 16 bases between. In germline, CDR1 is SEHNR, CDR2 FQNEAQ (reference sequence). CDR3 in DNA: TGTGCCAGCAGCGACCAGGAGGGGCCGGTGAACACTGAAGCTTTCTTT. Amino acid sequence: CASSDQEGPVNTEAFF.

J is TRBJ2-7 and V is TRBV6-5; maybe TRBD1 (5 bases). Germline values: CDR1 MNHEY, CDR2 SVGAGI. The CDR3 sequence is 13 residues long. The V and J ends lost 6 bases and 5 bases respectively, with 14 bases between them. The CDR3: CASSRDSLHEQYF. CDR3 in DNA: TGTGCCAGCAGCCGCGACAGCCTCCACGAGCAGTACTTC.

A few counts support this clonotype. V and J are TRBV6-1 and TRBJ1-2; D remains ambiguous. The CDR3 totals 14 residues. Germline values: CDR1 MNHNS, CDR2 SASEGT. Trimming cost V 4 bases and J 6 bases, with 15 bases left between them. The CDR3 region has the DNA TGTGCCAGCAGTGCCTTATTGGACCCCAATGGCTACACCTTC. It yields the protein CASSALLDPNGYTF.

The CDR3 sequence is CASSPHGGAYNEQYF. The CDR3 nucleotides are TGTGCCAGCAGCCCCCATGGGGGAGCTTACAATGAGCAGTACTTC. The chain carries TRBV7-2 and TRBJ2-1; D may match TRBD1 or TRBD2 (5 bases each). The DNA end favors TRBJ2-7, so the J call may be wrong. The V gene's germline CDR1 is SGHTA and CDR2 FQGNSA. The CDR3 runs to 15 residues.

This chain links TRBV3-1 with TRBJ2-1; 11 bases match TRBD2. CDR3 length: 16 residues. Germline V gene lookup returns CDR1 LGHDT and CDR2 YNNKEL (reference sequence). V was pared by 3 bases and J by 7 bases, with 8 bases of the junction left unmatched. The chain's CDR3 is CASSQAVSGGANEQFF. CDR3 sequence (DNA): TGTGCCAGCAGCCAGGCCGTTAGCGGGGGGGCGAATGAGCAGTTCTTC.

The rearrangement joins TRBV7-9 to TRBJ2-1, with a tentative D call TRBD2 (7 bases). Germline V CDR1 and CDR2: SEHNR, FQNEAQ (reference sequence). The CDR3 is 16 residues long. V was pared by 8 bases and J by 2 bases, with 19 bases between. This CDR3 reads CASQGLAGAAYNEQFF. DNA for the CDR3: TGTGCCAGCCAGGGGTTAGCGGGCGCAGCCTACAATGAGCAGTTCTTC.

This clonotype was seen only a few times. V usage is TRBV3-1 and J usage is TRBJ2-4; D gene uncertain. Deletions cut 0 bases from V and 8 bases from J, with 14 bases between. The CDR3 totals 15 residues. Germline CDR1 and CDR2: LGHDT and YNNKEL (reference sequence). The CDR3 here is CASSQDPVSGDIQYF. Here the CDR3 DNA reads TGTGCCAGCAGCCAAGATCCAGTTAGTGGAGACATTCAGTACTTC. The variable domain in full, completed from reference TRBV3-1 and TRBJ2-4, reads DTAVSQTPKYLVTQMGNDKSIKCEQNLGHDTMYWYKQDSKKFLKIMFSYNNKELIINETVPNRFSPKSPDKAHLNLHINSLELGDSAVYFCASSQDPVSGDIQYFGAGTRLSVL.

This clonotype has more than one count but fewer than ten. V is TRBV9 and J is TRBJ2-1; 10 bases are a match to TRBD2. CDR1 SGDLS and CDR2 YYNGEE come from the germline V gene. V was pared by 3 bases and J by 15 bases, with 6 bases of the junction left unmatched. The CDR3 is 12 amino acids. Written as DNA, the CDR3 is TGTGCCAGCAGCGCAGACACTAGCGGGGTGTTCTTC. This gives the protein CASSADTSGVFF.

This chain links TRBV6-2 or TRBV6-3 with TRBJ1-4; 7 bases match TRBD1. Germline V gene lookup returns CDR1 MNHEY and CDR2 SVGEGT. Trimming cost V 5 bases and J 8 bases; bases outside gene matches: 11. The CDR3 sequence is 15 residues long. CDR3 in DNA: TGTGCCAGCAGTCCTCTGAAGGGGGCGCGGGAAAAACTGTTTTTT. Translated, it gives CASSPLKGAREKLFF.

This clonotype was recorded once. The chain's CDR3 is CASSLGWSWAFF. DNA for the CDR3: TGTGCCAGCAGTTTAGGCTGGTCATGGGCTTTCTTT. The rearrangement links TRBV28 to TRBJ1-1; D is unclear. Trimming removed 2 bases at V and 11 bases at J, with 12 bases between. The CDR3 is 12 residues long. In germline, CDR1 is MDHEN, CDR2 SYDVKM.

This clonotype was observed a few times. The V gene is TRBV7-9, the J gene TRBJ2-1; D assignment may be TRBD1 or TRBD2 (5 bases each). Per germline, CDR1 SEHNR and CDR2 FQNEAQ (reference sequence). The germline V and J ends were trimmed by 3 bases and 0 bases, with 9 bases remaining between them. The CDR3 sequence is 15 residues long. The CDR3 sequence is CASSFGTASYNEQFF. CDR3 bases: TGTGCCAGCAGCTTCGGGACCGCCTCCTACAATGAGCAGTTCTTC.